This is a list of T cell receptor beta chains from one sample in a study of blood T cell repertoires in COVID-19. Sequencing was performed with immunoSEQ multiplex PCR; in TCRdb, only in-frame clones are kept and a portion is missing. This sample has about 73,000 clones, with around 83% found just once. Sequenced: peripheral blood. These receptors came from a woman aged 60 to 75 with acute or convalescent COVID-19. CDR3s include the opening cysteine and the closing phenylalanine or tryptophan. The D gene is left open where the match is weak. Size tells how often a clone was seen (once, few, many) or the class of an expanded clone, and some rows leave it out.

v_gene	j_gene	abundance	d_gene	CDR3aa	CDR3nt
TRBV5-8	TRBJ2-2	once	TRBD2	CASGRRGGATGELFF	TGTGCCAGCGGAAGGCGGGGGGGCGCCACCGGGGAGCTGTTTTTT
TRBV5-6	TRBJ1-2	.	.	CASSPGGANYGYTF	TGTGCCAGCAGCCCTGGGGGGGCTAACTATGGCTACACCTTC
TRBV29-1	TRBJ1-2	.	.	CSVDGSGGYGYTF	TGCAGCGTTGACGGGTCGGGGGGGTATGGCTACACCTTC
TRBV30	TRBJ2-2	.	.	CACSFGRVAAGELFF	TGTGCCTGTAGCTTTGGCAGGGTCGCCGCCGGGGAGCTGTTTTTT
TRBV19	TRBJ1-6	.	TRBD1	CASSIYPRGTGSSYNSPLHF	TGTGCCAGTAGTATTTACCCCCGAGGGACAGGGAGCTCCTATAATTCACCCCTCCACTTT
TRBV18	TRBJ2-7	few	.	CASSPRGGSYEQYF	TGTGCCAGCTCACCCCGAGGCGGTTCCTACGAGCAGTACTTC
TRBV5-1	TRBJ1-6	.	TRBD1	CASSSTGFNSPLHF	TGCGCCAGCAGCTCGACAGGGTTTAATTCACCCCTCCACTTT
TRBV7-3	TRBJ2-1	.	TRBD1	CASSSRTGGWDEQFF	TGTGCCAGCAGCTCAAGGACAGGGGGCTGGGATGAGCAGTTCTTC
TRBV28	TRBJ1-1	.	TRBD1	CASRGGQGVTEAFF	TGTGCCAGCAGGGGGGGACAGGGGGTCACTGAAGCTTTCTTT
TRBV2	TRBJ2-2	few	.	CASSPSTVGGELFF	TGTGCCAGCAGTCCCTCCACGGTCGGGGGGGAGCTGTTTTTT
TRBV4-2	TRBJ1-2	.	.	CASSQGSGVGGYTF	TGTGCCAGCAGCCAAGGATCGGGTGTGGGTGGCTACACCTTC
TRBV19	TRBJ1-2	.	TRBD1	CASSTPRDRRLYGYTF	TGTGCCAGTAGTACCCCACGGGACAGGAGACTTTATGGCTACACCTTC
TRBV6-5	TRBJ1-2	.	.	CASRKDSYGYTF	TGTGCCAGCAGGAAAGACAGCTATGGCTACACCTTC
TRBV10-2	TRBJ1-2	.	TRBD1	CASSEQGKGYGYTF	TGCGCCAGCAGTGAACAGGGGAAGGGCTATGGCTACACCTTC
TRBV29-1	TRBJ2-7	once	.	CSVEDPRGTLKQYF	TGCAGCGTTGAAGATCCTAGGGGGACACTAAAGCAGTACTTC
TRBV7-9	TRBJ1-1	.	.	CASSLGGGKNTEAFF	TGTGCCAGCAGCTTAGGTGGAGGAAAAAACACTGAAGCTTTCTTT
TRBV4-1	TRBJ1-2	.	.	CASSPTADRYGYTF	TGCGCCAGCAGCCCCACAGCCGATAGGTATGGCTACACCTTC
TRBV10-2	TRBJ2-2	.	TRBD1	CASSERGTGGTGELFF	TGCGCCAGCAGTGAGAGGGGAACAGGGGGAACCGGGGAGCTGTTTTTT
TRBV5-4	TRBJ2-7	once	.	CASSSNYYEQYF	TGTGCCAGCAGCTCTAATTACTACGAGCAGTACTTC
TRBV7-8	TRBJ1-1	.	.	CASSLRYEQLNTEAFF	TGTGCCAGCAGCTTAAGATACGAACAGCTGAACACTGAAGCTTTCTTT
TRBV11-2	TRBJ1-2	.	.	CASSSDIYYGYTF	TGTGCCAGCAGCTCGGACATTTACTATGGCTACACCTTC
TRBV14	TRBJ2-7	.	.	CASSHLPSGEQYF	TGTGCCAGCAGCCATCTTCCGTCGGGCGAGCAGTACTTC
TRBV5-1	TRBJ1-4	.	TRBD1	CASSLGQGAFDEKLFF	TGCGCCAGCAGCTTGGGACAGGGCGCCTTCGATGAAAAACTGTTTTTT
TRBV6-5	TRBJ2-1	.	.	CASGFVGADNEQFF	TGTGCCAGCGGGTTTGTAGGGGCGGACAATGAGCAGTTCTTC
TRBV30	TRBJ1-6	few	.	CAWSVEAGLRNSPLHF	TGTGCCTGGAGTGTCGAGGCGGGCCTCAGGAATTCACCCCTCCACTTT
TRBV7-9	TRBJ1-5	.	TRBD1	CASSPPGGMGNQPQHF	TGTGCCAGCAGCCCGCCAGGGGGCATGGGCAATCAGCCCCAGCATTTT
TRBV20-1	TRBJ2-6	.	.	CSASQGSTGANVLTF	TGCAGTGCTAGTCAGGGAAGCACTGGGGCCAACGTCCTGACTTTC
TRBV30	TRBJ1-6	.	.	CAWSGGTNSPLHF	TGTGCCTGGAGTGGCGGGACTAATTCACCCCTCCACTTT
TRBV5-1	TRBJ1-1	.	.	CASSRTPNQNTEAFF	TGCGCCAGCAGTCGAACACCAAACCAGAACACTGAAGCTTTCTTT
TRBV30	TRBJ1-3	.	.	CAWGKTGSGNTIYF	TGTGCCTGGGGAAAAACAGGGTCTGGAAACACCATATATTTT
TRBV5-6	TRBJ1-4	.	TRBD1	CASSLWTGNGKLFF	TGTGCCAGCAGCTTATGGACAGGGAACGGAAAACTGTTTTTT
TRBV24-1	TRBJ1-2	.	TRBD1	CATSVGQGDGYTF	TGTGCCACTTCCGTCGGACAGGGGGATGGCTACACCTTC
TRBV10-2	TRBJ2-1	.	.	CASSDGRTGYNEQFF	TGCGCCAGCAGTGATGGCAGGACTGGTTACAATGAGCAGTTCTTC
TRBV6-6	TRBJ2-3	few	TRBD1	CASSQGQGGTDTQYF	TGTGCCAGCAGCCAGGGACAGGGTGGCACAGATACGCAGTATTTT
TRBV6-5	TRBJ1-6	.	.	CASSYRRGRNSPLHF	TGTGCCAGCAGTTACCGCAGGGGTAGGAATTCACCCCTCCACTTT
TRBV5-1	TRBJ2-3	once	.	CASSRSGLLDTQYF	TGCGCCAGCAGCCGTAGCGGACTCCTGGATACGCAGTATTTT
TRBV19	TRBJ1-2	.	.	CASSILDSNYGYTF	TGTGCCAGTAGCATACTGGACAGTAACTATGGCTACACCTTC
TRBV5-1	TRBJ1-5	.	.	CASRSGVGQPQHF	TGCGCCAGCAGGTCGGGGGTTGGTCAGCCCCAGCATTTT
TRBV5-5	TRBJ2-5	.	TRBD2	CASSPGTSGGRETQYF	TGTGCCAGCAGCCCCGGGACTAGCGGGGGGCGAGAGACCCAGTACTTC
TRBV7-9	TRBJ1-1	.	TRBD1	CASSLDWGQGPNTEAFF	TGTGCCAGCAGCTTAGATTGGGGACAGGGGCCAAACACTGAAGCTTTCTTT
TRBV27	TRBJ1-2	.	.	CASSFGGMGGYTF	TGTGCCAGCAGTTTTGGGGGGATGGGTGGCTACACCTTC
TRBV7-2	TRBJ1-1	.	.	CASSPRGQTYTEAFF	TGTGCCAGCAGCCCCCGTGGACAGACTTACACTGAAGCTTTCTTT
TRBV5-1	TRBJ1-6	.	.	CASSLGPQGSPLHF	TGCGCCAGCAGCTTGGGACCCCAGGGTTCACCCCTCCACTTT
TRBV24-1	TRBJ1-5	.	TRBD1	CATNQGASEPQHF	TGTGCCACCAACCAGGGGGCGTCGGAGCCCCAGCATTTT
TRBV6-5	TRBJ2-5	few	.	CASSNQWGREETQYF	TGTGCCAGCAGCAACCAGTGGGGGCGCGAGGAGACCCAGTACTTC
TRBV5-5	TRBJ1-5	.	.	CASSLYSSNQPQHF	TGTGCCAGCAGCTTATACAGTAGCAATCAGCCCCAGCATTTT
TRBV14	TRBJ1-6	.	.	CASSRGGGVNSPLHF	TGTGCCAGCAGCCGGGGGGGAGGGGTTAATTCACCCCTCCACTTT
TRBV10-3	TRBJ2-1	.	.	CAITPGVTYNEQFF	TGTGCCATCACCCCGGGAGTGACTTACAATGAGCAGTTCTTC
TRBV7-9	TRBJ1-4	.	TRBD1	CASTGPRDRVPNTNEKLFF	TGTGCCAGCACCGGACCCCGGGACAGGGTTCCAAACACTAATGAAAAACTGTTTTTT
TRBV4-1	TRBJ2-7	.	TRBD1	CASSQDPGTGGVSYEQYF	TGCGCCAGCAGCCAAGATCCCGGGACAGGGGGAGTATCCTACGAGCAGTACTTC
TRBV5-1	TRBJ1-6	.	.	CASSLRSANSPLHF	TGCGCCAGCAGCTTGCGGTCCGCTAATTCACCCCTCCACTTT